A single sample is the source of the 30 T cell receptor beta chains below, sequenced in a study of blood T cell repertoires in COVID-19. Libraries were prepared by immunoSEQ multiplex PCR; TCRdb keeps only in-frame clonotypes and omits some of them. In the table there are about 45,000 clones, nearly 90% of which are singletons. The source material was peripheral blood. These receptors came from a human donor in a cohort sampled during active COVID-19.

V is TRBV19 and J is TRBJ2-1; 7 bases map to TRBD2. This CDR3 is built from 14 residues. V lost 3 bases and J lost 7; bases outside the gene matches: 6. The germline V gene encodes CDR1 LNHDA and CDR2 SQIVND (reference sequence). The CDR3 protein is CASSISLAANEQFF. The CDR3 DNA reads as TGTGCCAGTAGTATTTCGCTAGCGGCTAATGAGCAGTTCTTC.

CDR3 DNA: TGTGCCAGCAGCGCGGGACTAGCGGGAGTTCAGGGTAGCACAGATACGCAGTATTTT. Its protein product is CASSAGLAGVQGSTDTQYF. V gene TRBV5-4 combines with J gene TRBJ2-3, with 14 bases identical to TRBD2. V gave up 4 bases and J gave up 0 bases; unmatched junction bases: 10. Per the germline V gene, CDR1 is SGHNT and CDR2 is YYREEE (reference sequence). The CDR3 loop spans 19 amino acids. Filled out from reference TRBV5-4 and TRBJ2-3, the complete variable domain reads ETGVTQSPTHLIKTRGQQVTLRCSSQSGHNTVSWYQQALGQGPQFIFQYYREEENGRGNFPPRFSGLQFPNYSSELNVNALELDDSALYLCASSAGLAGVQGSTDTQYFGPGTRLTVL.

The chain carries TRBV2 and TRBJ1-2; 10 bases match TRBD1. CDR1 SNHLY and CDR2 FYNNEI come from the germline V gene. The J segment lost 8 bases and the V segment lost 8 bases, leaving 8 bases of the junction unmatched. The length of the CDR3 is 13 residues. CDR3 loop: CASAAGQGPGYTF. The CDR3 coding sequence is TGTGCCAGCGCGGCGGGACAGGGGCCCGGCTACACCTTC.

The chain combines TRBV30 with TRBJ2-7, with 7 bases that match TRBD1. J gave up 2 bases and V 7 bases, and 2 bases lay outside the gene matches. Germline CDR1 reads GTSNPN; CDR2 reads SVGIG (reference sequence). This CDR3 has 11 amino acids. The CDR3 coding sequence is TGTGCCTACGGGACAGCCTACGAGCAGTACTTC. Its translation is CAYGTAYEQYF.

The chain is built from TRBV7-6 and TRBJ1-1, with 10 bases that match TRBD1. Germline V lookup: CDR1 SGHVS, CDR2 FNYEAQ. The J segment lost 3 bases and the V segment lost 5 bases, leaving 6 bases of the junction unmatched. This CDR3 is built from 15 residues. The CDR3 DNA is TGTGCCAGCAGCAGTCGACAGGGGGCTTACACTGAAGCTTTCTTT. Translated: CASSSRQGAYTEAFF.

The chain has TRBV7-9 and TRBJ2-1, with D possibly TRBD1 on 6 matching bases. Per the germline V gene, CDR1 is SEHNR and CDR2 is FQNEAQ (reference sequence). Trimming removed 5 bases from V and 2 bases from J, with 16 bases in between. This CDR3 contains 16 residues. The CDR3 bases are TGTGCCAGCAGCACTACAGGGTTTTTAACCTACAATGAGCAGTTCTTC. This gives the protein CASSTTGFLTYNEQFF.

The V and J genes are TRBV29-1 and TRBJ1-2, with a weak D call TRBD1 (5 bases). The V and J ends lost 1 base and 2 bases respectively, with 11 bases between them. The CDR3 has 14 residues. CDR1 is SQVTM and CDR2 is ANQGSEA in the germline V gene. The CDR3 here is CSVEGWEGNYGYTF. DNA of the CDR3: TGCAGCGTTGAAGGATGGGAGGGGAACTATGGCTACACCTTC.

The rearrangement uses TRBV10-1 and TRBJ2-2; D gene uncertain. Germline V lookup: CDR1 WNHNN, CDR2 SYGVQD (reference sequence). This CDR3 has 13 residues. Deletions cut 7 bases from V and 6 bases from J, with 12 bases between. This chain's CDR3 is CASNKFPPGELFF. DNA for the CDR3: TGCGCCAGCAATAAATTCCCCCCCGGGGAGCTGTTTTTT.

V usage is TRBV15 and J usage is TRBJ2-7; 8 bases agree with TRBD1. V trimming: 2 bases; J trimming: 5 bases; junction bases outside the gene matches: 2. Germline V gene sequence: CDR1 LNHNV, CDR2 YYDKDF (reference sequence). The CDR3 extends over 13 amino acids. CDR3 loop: CATSRQGADEQYF. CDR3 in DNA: TGTGCCACCAGCAGACAGGGGGCCGACGAGCAGTACTTC.

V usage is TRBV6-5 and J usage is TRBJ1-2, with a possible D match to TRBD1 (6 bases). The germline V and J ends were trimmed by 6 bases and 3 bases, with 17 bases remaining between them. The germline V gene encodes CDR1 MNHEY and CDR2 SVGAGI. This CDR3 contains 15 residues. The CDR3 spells CASRLTGTEDYGYTF. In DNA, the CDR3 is TGTGCCAGCAGACTAACAGGGACCGAGGACTATGGCTACACCTTC.

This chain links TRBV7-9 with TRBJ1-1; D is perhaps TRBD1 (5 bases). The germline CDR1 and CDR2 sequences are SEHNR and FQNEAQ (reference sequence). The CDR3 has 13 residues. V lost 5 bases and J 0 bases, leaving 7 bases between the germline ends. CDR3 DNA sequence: TGTGCCAGCAGCCAGACAGTGAACACTGAAGCTTTCTTT. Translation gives CASSQTVNTEAFF.

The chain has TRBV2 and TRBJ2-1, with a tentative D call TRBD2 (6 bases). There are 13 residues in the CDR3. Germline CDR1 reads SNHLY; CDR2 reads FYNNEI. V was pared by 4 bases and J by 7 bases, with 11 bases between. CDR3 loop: CASSGGGANEQFF. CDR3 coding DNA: TGTGCCAGCAGTGGCGGAGGGGCAAATGAGCAGTTCTTC.

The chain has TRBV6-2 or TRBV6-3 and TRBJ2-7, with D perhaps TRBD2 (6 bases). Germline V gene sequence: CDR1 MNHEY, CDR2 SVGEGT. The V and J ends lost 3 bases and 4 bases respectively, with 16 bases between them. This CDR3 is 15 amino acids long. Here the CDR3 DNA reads TGTGCCAGCAGTTATAGCGGCAGCTTGAAATACGAGCAGTACTTC. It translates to CASSYSGSLKYEQYF.

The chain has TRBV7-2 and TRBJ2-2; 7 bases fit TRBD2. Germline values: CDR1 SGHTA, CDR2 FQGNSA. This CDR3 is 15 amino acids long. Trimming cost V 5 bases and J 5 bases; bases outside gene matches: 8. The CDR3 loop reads CASSKTSLVTGELFF. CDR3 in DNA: TGTGCCAGCAGCAAGACTAGCTTGGTTACCGGGGAGCTGTTTTTT.

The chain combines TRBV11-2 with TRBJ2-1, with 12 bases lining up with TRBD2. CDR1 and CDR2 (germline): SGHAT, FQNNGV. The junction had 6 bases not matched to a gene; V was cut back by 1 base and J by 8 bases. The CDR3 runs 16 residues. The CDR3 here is CASSLGASGGVDEQFF. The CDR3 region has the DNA TGTGCCAGCAGCTTAGGAGCTAGCGGGGGGGTGGATGAGCAGTTCTTC. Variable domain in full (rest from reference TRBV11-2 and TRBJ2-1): EAGVAQSPRYKIIEKRQSVAFWCNPISGHATLYWYQQILGQGPKLLIQFQNNGVVDDSQLPKDRFSAERLKGVDSTLKIQPAKLEDSAVYLCASSLGASGGVDEQFFGPGTRLTVL.

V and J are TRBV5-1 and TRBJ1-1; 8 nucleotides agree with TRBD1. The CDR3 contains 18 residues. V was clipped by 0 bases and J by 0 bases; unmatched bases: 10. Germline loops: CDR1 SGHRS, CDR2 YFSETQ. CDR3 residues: CASSLAFWDRSLNTEAFF. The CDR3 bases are TGCGCCAGCAGCTTGGCCTTCTGGGACAGGTCACTGAACACTGAAGCTTTCTTT. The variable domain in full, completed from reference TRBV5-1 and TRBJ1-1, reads KAGVTQTPRYLIKTRGQQVTLSCSPISGHRSVSWYQQTPGQGLQFLFEYFSETQRNKGNFPGRFSGRQFSNSRSEMNVSTLELGDSALYLCASSLAFWDRSLNTEAFFGQGTRLTVV.

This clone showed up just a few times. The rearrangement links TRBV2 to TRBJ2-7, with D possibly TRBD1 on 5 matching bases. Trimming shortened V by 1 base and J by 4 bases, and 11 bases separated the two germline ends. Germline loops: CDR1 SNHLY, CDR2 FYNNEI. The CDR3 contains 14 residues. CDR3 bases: TGTGCCAGCAGTGAAGTAGGGGTAAGATACGAGCAGTACTTC. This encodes CASSEVGVRYEQYF.

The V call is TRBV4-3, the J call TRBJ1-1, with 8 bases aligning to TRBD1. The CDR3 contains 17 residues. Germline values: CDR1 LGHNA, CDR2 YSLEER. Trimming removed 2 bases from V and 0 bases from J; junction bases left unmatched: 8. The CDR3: CASSQWGTGDMNTEAFF. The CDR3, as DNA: TGCGCCAGCAGCCAATGGGGGACAGGAGACATGAACACTGAAGCTTTCTTT.

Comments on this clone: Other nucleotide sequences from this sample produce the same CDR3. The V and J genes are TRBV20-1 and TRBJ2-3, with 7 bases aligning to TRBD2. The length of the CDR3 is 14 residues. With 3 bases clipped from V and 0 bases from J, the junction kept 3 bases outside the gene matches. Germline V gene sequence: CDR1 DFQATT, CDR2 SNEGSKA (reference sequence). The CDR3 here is CSASGRGSTDTQYF. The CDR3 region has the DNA TGCAGTGCTAGTGGGCGGGGGAGCACAGATACGCAGTATTTT.

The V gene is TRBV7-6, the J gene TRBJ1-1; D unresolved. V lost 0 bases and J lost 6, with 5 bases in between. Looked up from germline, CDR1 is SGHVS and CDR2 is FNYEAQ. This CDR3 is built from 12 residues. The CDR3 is CASSLAHSEAFF. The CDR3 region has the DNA TGTGCCAGCAGCTTAGCGCACTCTGAAGCTTTCTTT.

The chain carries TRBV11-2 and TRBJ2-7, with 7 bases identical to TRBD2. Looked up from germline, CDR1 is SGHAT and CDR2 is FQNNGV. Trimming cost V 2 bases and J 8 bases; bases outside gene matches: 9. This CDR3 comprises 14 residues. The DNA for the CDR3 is TGTGCCAGCAGCTTAAGTCTAGCGCGGGGGAAGCAGTACTTC. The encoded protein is CASSLSLARGKQYF.

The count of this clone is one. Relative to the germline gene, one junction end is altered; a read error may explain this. The CDR3 DNA reads TGTGCCAGCAGCTTACGGGTAGGGAGGGACCCCTATGGCCACACCTTC. Translating gives CASSLRVGRDPYGHTF. The chain is built from TRBV13 and TRBJ1-2; TRBD1 is a possible D gene (5 bases). There are 16 residues in the CDR3. Germline CDR1 is PRHDT and CDR2 is FYEKMQ (reference sequence).

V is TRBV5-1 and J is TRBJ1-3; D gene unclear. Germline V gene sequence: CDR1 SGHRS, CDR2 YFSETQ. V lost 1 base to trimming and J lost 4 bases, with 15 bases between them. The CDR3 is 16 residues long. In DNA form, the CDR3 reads TGCGCCAGCAGCTTGCAAACCGGTACGATAGGAAACACCATATATTTT. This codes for CASSLQTGTIGNTIYF.

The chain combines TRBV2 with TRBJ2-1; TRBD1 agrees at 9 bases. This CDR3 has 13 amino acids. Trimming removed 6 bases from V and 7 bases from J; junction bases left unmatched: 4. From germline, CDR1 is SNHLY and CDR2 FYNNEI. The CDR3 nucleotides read TGTGCCAGCAGGGCTGGACAGGGGAATGAGCAGTTCTTC. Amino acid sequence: CASRAGQGNEQFF.

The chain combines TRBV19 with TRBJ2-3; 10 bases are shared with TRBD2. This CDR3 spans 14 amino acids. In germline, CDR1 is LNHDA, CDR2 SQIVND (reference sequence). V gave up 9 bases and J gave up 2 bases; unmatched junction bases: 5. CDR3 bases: TGTGCCAGCAACCTAGCGGGAGCCACAGATACGCAGTATTTT. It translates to CASNLAGATDTQYF.

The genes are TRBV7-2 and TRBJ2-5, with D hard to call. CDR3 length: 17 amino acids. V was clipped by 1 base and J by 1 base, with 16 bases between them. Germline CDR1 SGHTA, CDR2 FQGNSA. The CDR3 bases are TGTGCCAGCAGCTTAGAAATAACGCGCCTTTCCCAAGAGACCCAGTACTTC. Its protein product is CASSLEITRLSQETQYF.

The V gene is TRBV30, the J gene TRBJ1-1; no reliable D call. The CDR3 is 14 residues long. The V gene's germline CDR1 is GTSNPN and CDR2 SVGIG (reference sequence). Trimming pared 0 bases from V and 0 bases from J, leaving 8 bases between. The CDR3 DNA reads TGTGCCTGGAGTGTTGTGGCGGTGAACACTGAAGCTTTCTTT. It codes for CAWSVVAVNTEAFF.

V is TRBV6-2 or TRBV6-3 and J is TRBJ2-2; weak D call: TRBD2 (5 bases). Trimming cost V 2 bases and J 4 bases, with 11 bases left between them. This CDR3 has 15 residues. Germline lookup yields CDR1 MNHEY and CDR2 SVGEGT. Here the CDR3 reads CASSYGLWVTGELFF. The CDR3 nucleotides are TGTGCCAGCAGTTACGGACTGTGGGTCACCGGGGAGCTGTTTTTT.

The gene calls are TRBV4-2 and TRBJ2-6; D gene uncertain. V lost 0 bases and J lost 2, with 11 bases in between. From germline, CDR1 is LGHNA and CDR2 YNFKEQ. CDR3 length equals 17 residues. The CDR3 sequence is CASSQDHGAAGANVLTF. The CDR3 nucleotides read TGTGCCAGCAGCCAAGATCATGGAGCTGCTGGGGCCAACGTCCTGACTTTC.

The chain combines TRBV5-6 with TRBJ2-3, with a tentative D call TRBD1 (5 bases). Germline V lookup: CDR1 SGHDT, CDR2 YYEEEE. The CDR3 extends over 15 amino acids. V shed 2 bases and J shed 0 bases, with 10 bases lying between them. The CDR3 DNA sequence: TGTGCCAGCAGCTTTAGGGGCACTAGCACAGATACGCAGTATTTT. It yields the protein CASSFRGTSTDTQYF.